These 5 T cell receptor beta chains share one sample of origin, sequenced in a study of blood T cells in healthy people across ages (dated by TCRdb to 2013 to 2016). Libraries were built with 5' RACE. The instrument was an Illumina HiSeq 2500. A second PCR of about 6 to 11 cycles was run with a J-beta primer mix and a sample-barcoded 5' primer. The raw public reads went through TCRdb reprocessing: fastp at Q25, MiXCR clone calling, in-frame beta chains kept. Rows are unified per CDR3 protein, each entry keeping the most common DNA and genes. For this sample the table gives 550,000 to 750,000 distinct CDR3 sequences, of which approximately 21% were detected only once. The top ten clonotypes cover approximately 3.7% of the sample. The sequenced sample consisted of blood. The receptors were gathered from a man aged 65 to 85 in good health.

CDR3 nucleotide sequence: TGTGCCACCAGTGATGGACGACAGGTAAACACTGAAGCTTTCTTT. It yields the protein CATSDGRQVNTEAFF. The chain employs TRBV24-1 and TRBJ1-1; TRBD1 might be the D (6 bases). CDR3 length: 15 amino acids. Germline V gene sequence: CDR1 KGHDR, CDR2 SFDVKD. V lost 3 bases to trimming and J lost 2 bases, with 12 bases between them.

The chain links TRBV27 to TRBJ2-4, with 11 bases fitting TRBD2. The CDR3 consists of 17 residues. V lost 4 bases to trimming and J lost 1 base; unmatched junction nucleotides: 6. Germline V gene data show CDR1 as MNHEY and CDR2 as SMNVEV (reference sequence). CDR3 DNA: TGTGCCAGCAGTTCCCCACTAGCGGGAGTGGCCAAAAACATTCAGTACTTC. Protein: CASSSPLAGVAKNIQYF.

This clonotype showed up just a few times. The chain links TRBV6-2 or TRBV6-3 to TRBJ2-2; D may correspond to TRBD1 or TRBD2 (5 bases each). V lost 7 bases, J lost 0 bases, and 18 bases lay in between. The CDR3 contains 17 residues. Germline CDR1 is MNHEY and CDR2 is SVGEGT. CDR3 sequence (DNA): TGTGCCAGCATTAAACCACCGGGACGGACGAACACCGGGGAGCTGTTTTTT. Its protein product is CASIKPPGRTNTGELFF.

Details on this clonotype: An end of the junction does not agree with germline; a read error may underlie this. This chain connects TRBV12-3 or TRBV12-4 to TRBJ1-2; D unresolved. The CDR3 consists of 11 residues. CDR3 sequence reads: CASSFGDGYTF. The CDR3 nucleotides read TGTGCCAGCAGTTTCGGGGATGGCTACACCTTT.

The rearrangement links TRBV29-1 to TRBJ1-1, with TRBD1 matching 7 bases. The V gene's germline CDR1 is SQVTM and CDR2 ANQGSEA. V was clipped by 8 bases and J by 7 bases; unmatched bases: 10. The CDR3 contains 12 residues. Here the CDR3 DNA reads TGCAGCTCCAGGGGGACACGGATTGAAGCTTTCTTT. Protein product: CSSRGTRIEAFF.